A single sample gave rise to the 21 T cell receptor beta chains below, sequenced in a study of T cell changes during pregnancy in multiple sclerosis. Sequencing used immunoSEQ multiplex PCR; TCRdb keeps in-frame clones, though not all of them. Of tens of thousands of clones in the sample, more than 85% are singletons; the top ten hold 0.38%. The sequencing here drew on CD4+ T cells from peripheral blood mononuclear cells, taken in the third trimester of pregnancy. These receptors originate from a female donor with multiple sclerosis, enrolled in a pregnancy study.

V gene TRBV5-1 combines with J gene TRBJ2-5, with 8 bases matching TRBD2. Trimming cost V 0 bases and J 5 bases; bases outside gene matches: 3. CDR1 SGHRS and CDR2 YFSETQ come from the germline V gene. The CDR3 spans 14 residues. The CDR3 spells CASSLGAGVETQYF. CDR3 bases: TGCGCCAGCAGCTTGGGAGCGGGGGTGGAGACCCAGTACTTC. Complete variable domain (other parts from reference TRBV5-1 and TRBJ2-5): KAGVTQTPRYLIKTRGQQVTLSCSPISGHRSVSWYQQTPGQGLQFLFEYFSETQRNKGNFPGRFSGRQFSNSRSEMNVSTLELGDSALYLCASSLGAGVETQYFGPGTRLLVL.

The chain employs TRBV5-4 and TRBJ2-1, with D hard to call. Germline V gene sequence: CDR1 SGHNT, CDR2 YYREEE (reference sequence). The CDR3 spans 11 residues. V was trimmed by 4 bases and J by 5 bases, leaving 4 bases between them. The CDR3 sequence: CASSGNNEQFF. The DNA of the CDR3 is TGTGCCAGCAGCGGCAACAATGAGCAGTTCTTC. Complete variable domain (other parts from reference TRBV5-4 and TRBJ2-1): ETGVTQSPTHLIKTRGQQVTLRCSSQSGHNTVSWYQQALGQGPQFIFQYYREEENGRGNFPPRFSGLQFPNYSSELNVNALELDDSALYLCASSGNNEQFFGPGTRLTVL.

The V gene is TRBV29-1, the J gene TRBJ2-5; 7 nucleotides match TRBD1. J gave up 0 bases and V 6 bases, and 4 bases lay outside the gene matches. Germline CDR1 is SQVTM and CDR2 is ANQGSEA. The CDR3 spans 13 residues. The CDR3 coding sequence is TGCAGCGTCCACGGGACAGACCAAGAGACCCAGTACTTC. This sequence encodes CSVHGTDQETQYF.

The gene calls are TRBV6-1 and TRBJ1-5, with no clear D. From germline, CDR1 is MNHNS and CDR2 SASEGT. This CDR3 is 14 amino acids long. Trimming pared 10 bases from V and 0 bases from J, leaving 13 bases between. DNA for the CDR3: TGTGCCACCCTAGCCTCTAATAGCAATCAGCCCCAGCATTTT. It codes for CATLASNSNQPQHF.

The chain couples TRBV6-5 to TRBJ1-5, with 7 bases aligning to TRBD1. The CDR3 spans 15 residues. Germline lookup yields CDR1 MNHEY and CDR2 SVGAGI. The V gene end was trimmed by 2 bases and the J gene end by 3 bases; junction bases not matched to a gene: 4. CDR3 protein: CASSYRRGPNQPQHF. In DNA, the CDR3 is TGTGCCAGCAGTTACAGGAGGGGGCCCAATCAGCCCCAGCATTTT.

The V gene is TRBV5-6, the J gene TRBJ2-2, with D tentatively TRBD2 (6 bases). Germline V gene lookup returns CDR1 SGHDT and CDR2 YYEEEE. This CDR3 has 16 residues. V lost 0 bases and J 2 bases, leaving 11 bases between the germline ends. CDR3 in amino acids: CASSLERAGNTGELFF. The CDR3 coding sequence is TGTGCCAGCAGCTTGGAGCGAGCGGGTAACACCGGGGAGCTGTTTTTT.

This chain joins TRBV5-1 and TRBJ1-2, with a tentative D call TRBD1 (5 bases). This CDR3 contains 14 residues. V dropped 4 bases and J dropped 0 bases, with 10 bases sitting between them. Germline CDR1 and CDR2: SGHRS and YFSETQ. CDR3 residues: CASSPTVTNYGYTF. CDR3 nucleotide sequence: TGCGCCAGCAGCCCGACAGTTACTAACTATGGCTACACCTTC.

The rearrangement uses TRBV13 and TRBJ2-1, with 7 bases lining up with TRBD2. V shed 5 bases and J 2 bases; nucleotides not matched to a gene: 3. The CDR3 contains 14 residues. The germline V gene encodes CDR1 PRHDT and CDR2 FYEKMQ (reference sequence). The CDR3 coding sequence is TGTGCCAGCAGCGGGACTACTCCCTACAATGAGCAGTTCTTC. Protein sequence: CASSGTTPYNEQFF.

This chain links TRBV7-2 with TRBJ2-7, with D tentatively TRBD2 (5 bases). The germline CDR1 and CDR2 sequences are SGHTA and FQGNSA. This CDR3 is 14 amino acids long. V lost 6 bases, J lost 0 bases, and 12 bases lay in between. The CDR3 nucleotides are TGTGCCAGCAGGGCTAGCAGATCCTCCTACGAGCAGTACTTC. Its translation: CASRASRSSYEQYF.

The chain carries TRBV19 and TRBJ1-4; a possible D gene is TRBD1 (5 bases). V was shortened by 7 bases and J by 10 bases, with 10 bases between the two germline ends. CDR1 LNHDA and CDR2 SQIVND come from the germline V gene (reference sequence). CDR3 length: 11 residues. The CDR3 DNA is TGTGCCAGTACTACGGGGGTAAAACTGTTTTTT. This gives the protein CASTTGVKLFF.

The chain recombines TRBV27 with TRBJ2-1, with a tentative D call TRBD1 (6 bases). Trimming cost V 5 bases and J 6 bases, with 17 bases left between them. Germline V gene data show CDR1 as MNHEY and CDR2 as SMNVEV (reference sequence). The CDR3 totals 15 residues. The CDR3 DNA sequence: TGTGCCAGCAGTGGCAGGGGCTGGGAATCCAATGAGCAGTTCTTC. It yields the protein CASSGRGWESNEQFF.

V gene TRBV25-1 combines with J gene TRBJ2-3; a possible D gene is TRBD1 (6 bases). Germline-derived CDR1 and CDR2 are MGHDK and SYGVNS. Trimming pared 4 bases from V and 4 bases from J, leaving 18 bases between. CDR3 length: 16 amino acids. The CDR3 DNA sequence: TGTGCCAGCAGTGGAGGACACAGGGACGGGGCAGATACGCAGTATTTT. This codes for CASSGGHRDGADTQYF.

The rearrangement joins TRBV11-2 to TRBJ1-1; D unclear. CDR3 length: 14 residues. V was shortened by 5 bases and J by 5 bases, with 15 bases between the two germline ends. Germline V gene data show CDR1 as SGHAT and CDR2 as FQNNGV. The CDR3 nucleotides are TGTGCCAGCAGCGTCCGTGAGGGCCCTACTGAAGCTTTCTTT. Encoded protein: CASSVREGPTEAFF. The entire variable domain, with the rest obtained from reference TRBV11-2 and TRBJ1-1, is as follows: EAGVAQSPRYKIIEKRQSVAFWCNPISGHATLYWYQQILGQGPKLLIQFQNNGVVDDSQLPKDRFSAERLKGVDSTLKIQPAKLEDSAVYLCASSVREGPTEAFFGQGTRLTVV.

In DNA form, the CDR3 reads TGTGCCAGCAGCTCGGACCCGGACAGCTCCTACGAGCAGTACTTC. This encodes CASSSDPDSSYEQYF. V gene TRBV11-2 combines with J gene TRBJ2-7, with D perhaps TRBD1 (6 bases). V lost 4 bases, J lost 0 bases, and 13 bases lay in between. Looked up from germline, CDR1 is SGHAT and CDR2 is FQNNGV. This CDR3 comprises 15 residues.

This clone was counted once. The chain carries TRBV10-3 and TRBJ1-1; possibly TRBD1 for D (6 bases). This CDR3 is built from 13 residues. Germline lookup yields CDR1 ENHRY and CDR2 SYGVKD. Trimming left V 5 bases short and J 1 base short, with 8 bases between. In nucleotides, the CDR3 is TGTGCCATCAGTCTACAGGGGAACACTGAAGCTTTCTTT. It translates to CAISLQGNTEAFF.

The V gene is TRBV19, the J gene TRBJ1-2, with 9 nucleotides matching TRBD1. Germline loops: CDR1 LNHDA, CDR2 SQIVND (reference sequence). The ends lost 1 base at V and 6 bases at J; junction bases unmatched: 9. The CDR3 is 16 residues long. CDR3 loop: CASSIAGQGVSHGYTF. CDR3 sequence (DNA): TGTGCCAGTAGTATAGCGGGACAGGGAGTCTCCCATGGCTACACCTTC.

The chain joins TRBV5-1 to TRBJ2-1, with 8 bases lining up with TRBD1. This CDR3 comprises 15 residues. Per the germline V gene, CDR1 is SGHRS and CDR2 is YFSETQ. Germline trimming cut 5 bases from V and 4 bases from J; bases unmatched to any gene: 8. In DNA form, the CDR3 reads TGCGCCAGCAGTCTAGACAGGGGTGGATACAATGAGCAGTTCTTC. This sequence encodes CASSLDRGGYNEQFF.

The rearrangement uses TRBV21-1 and TRBJ1-1. TRBV21-1 has pseudogene status. The CDR3 has 19 amino acids. The CDR3 is CASSYPPRDILRGDTEAFF. The CDR3 DNA reads TGTGCCAGCAGCTACCCACCCCGGGACATTCTACGGGGGGACACTGAAGCTTTCTTT.

The V gene is TRBV18, the J gene TRBJ2-1; the match to TRBD1 covers 7 bases. V shed 3 bases and J 7 bases; nucleotides not matched to a gene: 6. CDR1 and CDR2 (germline): KGHSH, LQKENI. The length of the CDR3 is 14 residues. The chain's CDR3 is CASSPRGNLNEQFF. The CDR3 DNA reads TGTGCCAGCTCACCCAGGGGGAATCTGAATGAGCAGTTCTTC.

V gene TRBV30 combines with J gene TRBJ1-5; D ambiguous. CDR1 is GTSNPN and CDR2 is SVGIG in the germline V gene (reference sequence). V gave up 1 base and J gave up 4 bases, with 8 bases separating them. This CDR3 is 13 amino acids long. The CDR3 region is CAWSANSNQPQHF. DNA of the CDR3: TGTGCCTGGAGTGCAAATTCAAATCAGCCCCAGCATTTT.

The CDR3 DNA sequence: TGTGCCAGCAGCTTATGGGGGGGGATTTCCCATGGCTACACCTTC. It specifies CASSLWGGISHGYTF. V and J are TRBV7-9 and TRBJ1-2, with a weak D call TRBD1 (5 bases). The ends were cut back, 2 bases at V and 6 bases at J, with 16 bases in the middle. Per germline, CDR1 SEHNR and CDR2 FQNEAQ (reference sequence). The CDR3 is 15 residues long.